A selection of T cell receptor beta chains follows, all from one sample in a study of cytomegalovirus exposure and HLA in healthy donors. Sequencing used immunoSEQ multiplex PCR; TCRdb keeps in-frame clones, though not all of them. The sample shows tens of thousands of clones, 84% of them seen only once. The sequenced sample was PBMCs. The receptor set was obtained from a young woman in good health and CMV-seropositive. Both conserved end residues are part of each CDR3. D genes are given only for firm matches. A row's size may be missing; if present it is once, few, many or a size class.

NA,NA,TRBV6-5,TRBJ2-1,CASPSYEQFF,TGTGCCAGCCCCTCGTATGAGCAGTTCTTC
NA,NA,TRBV30,TRBJ1-1,CAWSFYRENTEAFF,TGTGCCTGGAGTTTTTACAGGGAGAACACTGAAGCTTTCTTT
NA,NA,TRBV18,TRBJ1-3,CASSLNGPSLSGNTIYF,TGTGCCAGCTCACTCAATGGGCCTTCGCTTTCTGGAAACACCATATATTTT
NA,NA,TRBV10-2,TRBJ2-1,CASSKEKYEQFF,TGCGCCAGCAGTAAGGAGAAATATGAGCAGTTCTTC
NA,NA,TRBV7-8,TRBJ2-7,CASSRNLDRPYEQYF,TGTGCCAGCAGCCGAAACCTTGACAGACCCTACGAGCAGTACTTC
NA,TRBD1,TRBV9,TRBJ1-1,CASSPRQGNTEAFF,TGTGCCAGCAGCCCCCGACAGGGGAACACTGAAGCTTTCTTT
NA,NA,TRBV30,TRBJ2-7,CAWSLGNSYEQYF,TGTGCCTGGAGTTTGGGCAATTCCTACGAGCAGTACTTC
NA,TRBD2,TRBV2,TRBJ2-3,CASSAGGITDTQYF,TGTGCCAGCAGTGCGGGAGGGATCACAGATACGCAGTATTTT
NA,NA,TRBV27,TRBJ2-1,CASRHGAYNEQFF,TGTGCCAGCAGGCACGGAGCCTACAATGAGCAGTTCTTC
NA,NA,TRBV6-1,TRBJ1-6,CAAYRYNSPLHF,TGTGCCGCGTACAGGTACAATTCACCCCTCCACTTT
few,TRBD1,TRBV30,TRBJ1-2,CAWSGQGAEVGYTF,TGTGCCTGGAGTGGACAGGGGGCCGAGGTTGGCTACACCTTC
NA,TRBD2,TRBV10-2,TRBJ2-4,CASSWAESGGLDIQYF,TGCGCCAGCAGTTGGGCAGAATCGGGGGGGTTGGACATTCAGTACTTC
NA,NA,TRBV19,TRBJ2-7,CASSPTDSYEQYF,TGTGCCAGTAGCCCGACAGATTCCTACGAGCAGTACTTC
NA,NA,TRBV10-3,TRBJ1-5,CAISESEGIREPQHF,TGTGCCATCAGTGAGTCGGAGGGGATCCGGGAGCCCCAGCATTTT
NA,TRBD1,TRBV19,TRBJ1-1,CASSAVQGAAEAFF,TGTGCCAGTAGTGCTGTGCAGGGGGCGGCTGAAGCTTTCTTT
NA,NA,TRBV9,TRBJ2-3,CASTVGGATDTQYF,TGTGCCAGCACCGTGGGGGGGGCCACAGATACGCAGTATTTT
NA,TRBD2,TRBV5-1,TRBJ2-5,CASSMGLAGGKETQYF,TGCGCCAGCAGCATGGGCCTAGCGGGGGGTAAAGAGACCCAGTACTTC
NA,TRBD1,TRBV4-2,TRBJ2-1,CASSQDLGGTGGYEQFF,TGTGCCAGCAGCCAAGATTTAGGTGGGACAGGGGGATATGAGCAGTTCTTC
NA,NA,TRBV6-1,TRBJ2-7,CASGLGQPYEQYF,TGTGCCAGCGGGTTGGGCCAGCCCTACGAGCAGTACTTC
NA,NA,TRBV6-6,TRBJ1-2,CASSYSIAGLYGYTF,TGTGCCAGCAGTTACTCGATAGCAGGGCTCTATGGCTACACCTTC
NA,NA,TRBV27,TRBJ2-5,CASSLFGQETQYF,TGTGCCAGCAGTTTATTCGGTCAAGAGACCCAGTACTTC
NA,TRBD2,TRBV5-6,TRBJ2-3,CASSQTSGERFSTDTQYF,TGTGCCAGCAGCCAAACTAGCGGGGAGCGCTTTAGCACAGATACGCAGTATTTT
NA,NA,TRBV28,TRBJ1-2,CASSLLGRSSGGYTF,TGTGCCAGCAGTTTGCTCGGTCGCTCGTCCGGGGGCTACACCTTC
NA,NA,TRBV4-1,TRBJ2-7,CASSQTPTYEQYF,TGCGCCAGCAGCCAGACACCTACCTACGAGCAGTACTTC
NA,NA,TRBV6-4,TRBJ1-6,CASSDRLGNWSLHF,TGTGCCAGCAGTGACAGGCTCGGGAATTGGTCCCTCCACTTT
NA,NA,TRBV4-3,TRBJ1-5,CASSQDRLGGNQPQHF,TGCGCCAGCAGCCAAGACAGGTTAGGTGGCAATCAGCCCCAGCATTTT
NA,TRBD1,TRBV5-4,TRBJ2-1,CASSPGTEYYNEQFF,TGTGCCAGCAGCCCCGGGACAGAGTATTACAATGAGCAGTTCTTC
NA,NA,TRBV12-5,TRBJ2-2,CASGPQGNTGELFF,TGTGCTAGTGGACCACAGGGGAACACCGGGGAGCTGTTTTTT
NA,NA,TRBV6-6,TRBJ1-1,CATRQVHEAFF,TGTGCCACCCGACAGGTACATGAAGCTTTCTTT
NA,TRBD2,TRBV10-3,TRBJ2-5,CAISESGGAQETQYF,TGTGCCATCAGTGAAAGCGGGGGGGCCCAAGAGACCCAGTACTTC
NA,NA,TRBV27,TRBJ1-6,CASSFGSVYSPLHF,TGTGCCAGCAGTTTTGGGAGCGTTTACTCACCCCTCCACTTT
NA,NA,TRBV19,TRBJ1-6,CASSSQSYNSPLHF,TGTGCCAGTAGTTCTCAGTCCTATAATTCACCCCTCCACTTT
NA,TRBD1,TRBV6-6,TRBJ1-4,CASSQGQGLFF,TGTGCCAGCAGTCAGGGACAGGGACTGTTTTTT
NA,NA,TRBV5-1,TRBJ1-1,CASSPGRGRNTEAFF,TGCGCCAGCAGCCCCGGTAGGGGGAGGAACACTGAAGCTTTCTTT
NA,TRBD1,TRBV29-1,TRBJ1-6,CSVGQGGGNSPLHF,TGCAGCGTTGGACAGGGCGGTGGGAATTCACCCCTCCACTTT
NA,TRBD1,TRBV9,TRBJ1-5,CASSVERETGASNQPQHF,TGTGCCAGCAGCGTAGAAAGAGAAACAGGGGCCAGCAATCAGCCCCAGCATTTT
NA,TRBD1,TRBV7-9,TRBJ1-2,CASSPWGTGGARDGYTF,TGTGCCAGCAGCCCCTGGGGTACAGGGGGCGCGAGGGATGGCTACACCTTC
NA,NA,TRBV14,TRBJ2-5,CASSQTPGGETQYF,TGTGCCAGCAGCCAAACTCCAGGTGGGGAGACCCAGTACTTC
NA,TRBD1,TRBV11-2,TRBJ2-1,CASSSRGDTGGKQFF,TGTGCCAGCAGCTCTCGAGGTGATACAGGGGGTAAGCAGTTCTTC
NA,TRBD2,TRBV6-5,TRBJ2-7,CASSWTSGAISYEQYF,TGTGCCAGCAGTTGGACTAGCGGGGCGATCTCCTACGAGCAGTACTTC
NA,TRBD2,TRBV7-6,TRBJ2-5,CASSLEQVVSGGGQETQYF,TGTGCCAGCAGCTTAGAGCAAGTGGTTAGCGGGGGGGGACAAGAGACCCAGTACTTC
NA,TRBD1,TRBV6-6,TRBJ1-6,CASTHEGQVNSPLHF,TGTGCCAGCACACACGAAGGACAGGTTAATTCACCCCTCCACTTT
NA,NA,TRBV29-1,TRBJ2-5,CSVESFGGEFRRAQYF,TGCAGCGTTGAATCCTTCGGGGGTGAGTTCCGGCGGGCCCAGTACTTC
NA,TRBD1,TRBV10-3,TRBJ1-2,CAISDRDRANYGYTF,TGTGCCATCAGTGACCGGGACAGAGCTAACTATGGCTACACCTTC
NA,NA,TRBV11-2,TRBJ1-2,CASSLGGKNYGYTF,TGTGCCAGCAGCTTAGGAGGGAAGAACTATGGCTACACCTTC
NA,NA,TRBV28,TRBJ2-3,CASHKSIRVLAGWIHTQYF,TGTGCCAGCCACAAGAGTATTAGGGTCCTTGCGGGTTGGATTCATACGCAGTATTTT
NA,NA,TRBV4-1,TRBJ2-3,CASRRETSRPDTQYF,TGCGCCAGCAGAAGGGAAACTAGCAGGCCAGATACGCAGTATTTT
NA,NA,TRBV27,TRBJ1-6,CASSPVGARSPNSPLHF,TGTGCCAGCAGCCCAGTGGGCGCACGTAGTCCTAATTCACCCCTCCACTTT
once,NA,TRBV18,TRBJ1-1,CASSPPVGVETEAFF,TGTGCCAGCTCACCACCTGTCGGGGTCGAAACTGAAGCTTTCTTT
NA,TRBD1,TRBV7-6,TRBJ1-6,CASSSRTGDSPLHF,TGTGCCAGCAGCTCACGGACAGGGGACTCACCCCTCCACTTT
NA,TRBD1,TRBV18,TRBJ2-7,CASSQGQFDEQYF,TGTGCCAGCTCACAGGGACAGTTCGACGAGCAGTACTTC
few,TRBD1,TRBV7-3,TRBJ1-2,CASSLRGGTGVRGYTF,TGTGCCAGCAGCTTAAGGGGTGGGACAGGAGTAAGGGGCTACACCTTC
once,NA,TRBV21-1,TRBJ2-7,CASSKYRVNSGSPRLSYEQYF,TGTGCCAGCAGCAAATACAGGGTGAATAGCGGGTCACCGCGCCTCTCCTACGAGCAGTACTTC
NA,NA,TRBV28,TRBJ1-6,CASSYPSSYNSPLHF,TGTGCCAGCAGTTACCCGAGCTCCTATAATTCACCCCTCCACTTT
NA,TRBD1,TRBV16,TRBJ1-1,CASSQGQGSAFF,TGTGCCAGCAGCCAAGGACAGGGGTCGGCTTTCTTT
NA,NA,TRBV6-4,TRBJ2-6,CASSDLSSGANVLTF,TGTGCCAGCAGTGACTTGAGCTCTGGGGCCAACGTCCTGACTTTC
NA,TRBD2,TRBV4-1,TRBJ2-1,CASSGTSGGNEQFF,TGCGCCAGCAGCGGTACTAGCGGGGGTAATGAGCAGTTCTTC
NA,TRBD2,TRBV7-6,TRBJ2-5,CASSLEGSGGQETQYF,TGTGCCAGCAGCTTAGAAGGTAGCGGGGGGCAAGAGACCCAGTACTTC